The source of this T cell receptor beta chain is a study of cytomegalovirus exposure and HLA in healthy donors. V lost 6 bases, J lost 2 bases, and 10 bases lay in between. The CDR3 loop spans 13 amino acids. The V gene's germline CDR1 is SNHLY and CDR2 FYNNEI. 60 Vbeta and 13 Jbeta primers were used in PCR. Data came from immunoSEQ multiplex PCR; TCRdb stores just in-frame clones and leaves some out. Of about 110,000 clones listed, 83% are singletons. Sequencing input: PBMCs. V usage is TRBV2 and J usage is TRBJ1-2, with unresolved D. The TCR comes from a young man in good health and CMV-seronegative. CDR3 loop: CASRQGVNYGYTF. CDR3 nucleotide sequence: TGTGCCAGCAGACAAGGAGTCAACTATGGCTACACCTTC. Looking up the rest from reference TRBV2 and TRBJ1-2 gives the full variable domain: EPEVTQTPSHQVTQMGQEVILRCVPISNHLYFYWYRQILGQKVEFLVSFYNNEISEKSEIFDDQFSVERPDGSNFTLKIRSTKLEDSAMYFCASRQGVNYGYTFGSGTRLTVV.